This TCR beta chain comes out of a study of human T cells and chemical hapten exposure. The CDR3 spans 17 residues. V shed 0 bases, J shed 5 bases, and the junction held 7 bases outside the gene matches. Germline loops: CDR1 LGHNA, CDR2 YNFKEQ. Of note for this clonotype: No antigen is known for it.

Described time point: pre-sensitization, week 0. Specified treatment: therapeutic diphenylcyclopropenone sensitization with weekly scalp DPC. The authors' total RNA extraction used unfractionated whole blood. Study-wide results and caveats: Donor immune responses may differ from healthy people's, since all donors had alopecia. TCRs whose frequency exceeded 1 in 1000 remained the same following DPC sensitization. A positive correlation with patch test score was shown by PT1 expanded TCR counts.

Each CDR3 protein is one row after TCRdb ran MiXCR on the RACE reads. The sample lists more than 55,000 distinct CDR3 sequences; about 11% were seen once. This sample comprised whole blood, obtained in connection with sensitization to the hapten diphenylcyclopropenone (DPC). The receptor comes from a woman in her thirties or forties with alopecia areata. Some clones in this sample may be carry-over from other donors' samples. The V and J genes are TRBV4-2 and TRBJ2-3, with TRBD2 matching 11 bases. The CDR3, as DNA: TGTGCCAGCAGCCAAGACATAGCGGGAGGGCTTAAAGATACGCAGTATTTT. Translation gives CASSQDIAGGLKDTQYF.